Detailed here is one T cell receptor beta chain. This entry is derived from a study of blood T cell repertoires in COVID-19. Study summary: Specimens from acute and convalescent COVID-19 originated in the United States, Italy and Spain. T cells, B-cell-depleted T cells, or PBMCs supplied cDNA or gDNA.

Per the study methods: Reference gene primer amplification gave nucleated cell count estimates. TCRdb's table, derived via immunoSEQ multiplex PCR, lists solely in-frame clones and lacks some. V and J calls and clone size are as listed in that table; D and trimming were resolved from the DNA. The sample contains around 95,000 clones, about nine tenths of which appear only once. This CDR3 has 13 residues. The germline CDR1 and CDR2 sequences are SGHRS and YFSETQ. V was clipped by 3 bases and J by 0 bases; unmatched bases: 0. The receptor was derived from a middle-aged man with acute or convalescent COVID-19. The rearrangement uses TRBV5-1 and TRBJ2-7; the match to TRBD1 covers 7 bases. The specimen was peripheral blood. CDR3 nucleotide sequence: TGCGCCAGCAGCTGGGACAGCTCCTACGAGCAGTACTTC. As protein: CASSWDSSYEQYF. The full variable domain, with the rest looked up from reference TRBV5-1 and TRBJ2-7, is KAGVTQTPRYLIKTRGQQVTLSCSPISGHRSVSWYQQTPGQGLQFLFEYFSETQRNKGNFPGRFSGRQFSNSRSEMNVSTLELGDSALYLCASSWDSSYEQYFGPGTRLTVT.